The 9 T cell receptor beta chains presented below share a single source sample, sequenced in a study of blood T cells in healthy people across ages. It was with a sample-barcoded 5' primer and a J-beta primer mix that a second PCR of about 7 to 12 cycles was run. TCRdb ran MiXCR on the 5' RACE reads and lists one entry per CDR3 protein. Of around 1,800,000 distinct CDR3 sequences listed, about two fifths are singletons. The sample consisted of blood. These receptors all stem from a human donor in good health.

The sample holds a few counts of this clonotype. V gene TRBV6-2 or TRBV6-3 combines with J gene TRBJ1-2, with TRBD1 identical over 7 bases. The V gene's germline CDR1 is MNHEY and CDR2 SVGEGT. J was trimmed by 8 bases and V by 5 bases; bases with no gene match: 14. The CDR3 contains 15 residues. CDR3 DNA: TGTGCCAGCAGTGACTTAGACAGGGATCGTCGGGGCTACACCTTC. This gives the protein CASSDLDRDRRGYTF.

The chain joins TRBV12-3 or TRBV12-4 to TRBJ2-5; 7 bases map to TRBD2. The CDR3 loop spans 14 amino acids. V gave up 5 bases and J gave up 0 bases; unmatched junction bases: 3. CDR3 amino acids: CASSTGTNQETQYF. CDR3 DNA: TGTGCCAGCAGTACGGGGACTAACCAAGAGACCCAGTACTTC.

V is TRBV7-8 and J is TRBJ1-5, with D perhaps matching TRBD1 (5 bases). V was cut by 5 bases and J by 6 bases, with 14 bases left in between. Germline CDR1 and CDR2: SGHVS and FQNEAQ. The CDR3 spans 14 residues. CDR3 DNA: TGTGCCAGCAGCCCAAGCGGGGGGATTCAGCCCCAGCATTTT. It is translated as CASSPSGGIQPQHF.

Here the CDR3 DNA reads TGCAGTGCTAGAATTTCAGCAACGTTCTATGGCTACACCTTC. Amino acids: CSARISATFYGYTF. The V gene is TRBV20-1, the J gene TRBJ1-2; D call uncertain. V was pared by 2 bases and J by 4 bases, with 14 bases between. In germline, CDR1 is DFQATT, CDR2 SNEGSKA (reference sequence). CDR3 length: 14 residues.

This clonotype has more than one count but fewer than ten. The J gene is TRBJ1-2, the V gene TRBV6-5; D possibly corresponds to TRBD1 (6 bases). The V end was cut by 10 bases, the J end by 3 bases, with 9 bases between. Germline V gives CDR1 MNHEY, CDR2 SVGAGI. The CDR3 extends over 11 amino acids. CDR3 nucleotides: TGTGCCAACAGGGTATACTATGGCTACACCTTC. Translation gives CANRVYYGYTF.

The chain joins TRBV7-6 to TRBJ1-5; TRBD1 matches 7 bases. The CDR3 has 16 residues. With 1 base clipped from V and 4 bases from J, the junction kept 7 bases outside the gene matches. The germline gives CDR1 SGHVS, CDR2 FNYEAQ. The CDR3 here is CASSLEAGTANQPQHF. As DNA, the CDR3 is TGTGCCAGCAGCTTAGAAGCCGGGACAGCAAATCAGCCCCAGCATTTT.

In regard to this clonotype: The junction does not match germline at one end; this may be a read error. The V gene is TRBV5-1, the J gene TRBJ2-1; 7 bases are a match to TRBD2. The length of the CDR3 is 20 residues. The V gene's germline CDR1 is SGHRS and CDR2 YFSETQ. CDR3 region: CASSASLTRRGFLSDNEQFF. As DNA, the CDR3 is TGCGCCAGCAGCGCAAGCCTAACCCGGCGGGGGTTCCTCTCCGACAATGAGCAGTTCTTC.

Ten or more counts support this clonotype. The chain has TRBV14 and TRBJ2-7; perhaps TRBD2 as D (6 bases). CDR3 length equals 16 residues. The V end was cut by 1 base, the J end by 2 bases, with 15 bases between. Looked up from germline, CDR1 is SGHDN and CDR2 is FVKESK. CDR3 loop: CASSQGGSGVAYEQYF. CDR3 nucleotide sequence: TGTGCCAGCAGCCAAGGTGGCTCGGGGGTCGCCTACGAGCAGTACTTC.

This clonotype was seen a single time. This chain joins TRBV5-1 and TRBJ2-1; TRBD1 aligns across 8 bases. The CDR3 extends over 20 amino acids. From germline, CDR1 is SGHRS and CDR2 YFSETQ. Unmatched junction bases numbered 16, after V lost 2 bases and J lost 0 bases. The CDR3 region is CASSLTLRTGRISSYNEQFF. For the CDR3, the DNA is TGCGCCAGCAGCTTAACCCTCCGGACAGGGCGAATTAGCTCCTACAATGAGCAGTTCTTC.